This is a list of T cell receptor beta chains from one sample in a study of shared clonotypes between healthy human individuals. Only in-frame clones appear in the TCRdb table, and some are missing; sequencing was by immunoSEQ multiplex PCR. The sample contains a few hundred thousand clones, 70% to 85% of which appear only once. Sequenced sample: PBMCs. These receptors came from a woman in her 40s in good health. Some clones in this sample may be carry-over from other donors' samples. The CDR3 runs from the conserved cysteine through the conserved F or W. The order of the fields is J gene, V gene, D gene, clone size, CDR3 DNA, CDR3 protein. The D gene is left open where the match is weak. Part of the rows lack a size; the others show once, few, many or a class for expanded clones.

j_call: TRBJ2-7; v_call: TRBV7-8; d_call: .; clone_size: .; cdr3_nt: TGTGCCAGCAGCTTAGGTGGCCCAGGGGTACCCCCCAACGAGCAGTACTTC; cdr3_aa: CASSLGGPGVPPNEQYF
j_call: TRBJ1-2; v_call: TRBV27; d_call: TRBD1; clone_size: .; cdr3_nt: TGTGCCAGCAGCCCACGACTACAGGGGGCGGGAGATTCAGGCTACACCTTC; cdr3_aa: CASSPRLQGAGDSGYTF
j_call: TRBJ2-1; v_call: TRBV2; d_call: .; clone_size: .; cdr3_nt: TGTGCCAGCATTGGGACCAGGAGGGATGAGCAGTTCTTC; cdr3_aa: CASIGTRRDEQFF
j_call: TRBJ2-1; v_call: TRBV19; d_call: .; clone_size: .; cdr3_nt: TGTGCCAGTAGTATGGCGATAGCGAGGAACAATGAGCAGTTCTTC; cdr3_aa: CASSMAIARNNEQFF
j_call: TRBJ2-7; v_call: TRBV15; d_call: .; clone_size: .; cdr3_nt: TGTGCCACCAGCAGGAGTCTAGGTCTCTACGAGCAGTACTTC; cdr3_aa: CATSRSLGLYEQYF
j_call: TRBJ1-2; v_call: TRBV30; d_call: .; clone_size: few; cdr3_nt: TGTGCCTGGAGTGTAGGGTTCTATGGCTACACCTTC; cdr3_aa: CAWSVGFYGYTF
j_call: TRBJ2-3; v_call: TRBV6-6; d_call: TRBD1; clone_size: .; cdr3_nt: TGTGCCAGCAGCTCGCGGACAGGTAGCGCAGATACGCAGTATTTT; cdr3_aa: CASSSRTGSADTQYF
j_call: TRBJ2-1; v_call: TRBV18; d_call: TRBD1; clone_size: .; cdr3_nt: TGTGCCAGCTCCCAGGGGGCCTACAATGAGCAGTTCTTC; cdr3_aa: CASSQGAYNEQFF
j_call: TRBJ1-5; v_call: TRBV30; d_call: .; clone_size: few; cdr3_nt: TGTGCCTGGAGTGTGAGGGGGTACAATCAGCCCCAGCATTTT; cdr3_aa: CAWSVRGYNQPQHF
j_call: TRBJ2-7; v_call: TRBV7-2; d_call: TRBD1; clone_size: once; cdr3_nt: TGTGCCAGCGGCCAGGGACAGAGCTACGAGCAGTACTTC; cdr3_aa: CASGQGQSYEQYF
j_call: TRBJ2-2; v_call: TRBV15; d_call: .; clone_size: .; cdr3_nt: TGTGCCACCAGCAGAGGGGTGGGGTACACCGGGGAGCTGTTTTTT; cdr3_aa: CATSRGVGYTGELFF
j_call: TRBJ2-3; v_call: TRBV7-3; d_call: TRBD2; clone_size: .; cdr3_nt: TGTGCCAGCAGCTTCCATAGCGGGACCAGCACAGATACGCAGTATTTT; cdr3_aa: CASSFHSGTSTDTQYF
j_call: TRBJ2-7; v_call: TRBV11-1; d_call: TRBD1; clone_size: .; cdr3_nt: TGTGCCAGCAGCGCCGGGACAGCCAGGAGCTCCTACGAGCAGTACTTC; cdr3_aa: CASSAGTARSSYEQYF
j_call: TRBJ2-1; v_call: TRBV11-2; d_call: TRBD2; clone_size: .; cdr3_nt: TGTGCCAGCAGCCCCCAGGGCGGGAGGAACCACAATGAGCAGTTCTTC; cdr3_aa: CASSPQGGRNHNEQFF